The 17 T cell receptor beta chains below were found in one sample sequenced in a study of shared clonotypes between healthy human individuals. Measured with immunoSEQ multiplex PCR; TCRdb has only the in-frame clones, and not every one. The table shows 450,000 to 500,000 clones, with around 73% occurring only once. Sequencing was carried out using PBMCs. The receptor source for this set is a woman aged 40 to 50 in good health. Some clones in this sample may be carry-over from other donors' samples.

This clone is a singleton in its sample. The J gene is TRBJ2-1, the V gene TRBV27; D gene uncertain. Germline lookup yields CDR1 MNHEY and CDR2 SMNVEV (reference sequence). The CDR3 length is 13 residues. V was cut by 6 bases and J by 8 bases, with 14 bases left in between. The CDR3 sequence: CASSPGPGYEQFF. In nucleotides, the CDR3 is TGTGCCAGCAGCCCCGGTCCGGGCTATGAGCAGTTCTTC.

CDR3 DNA sequence: TGTGCCAGTAGTATGGGACAGCCGGAGACCCAGTACTTC. Translated, it gives CASSMGQPETQYF. The V and J genes are TRBV19 and TRBJ2-5, with TRBD1 matching 7 bases. Looked up from germline, CDR1 is LNHDA and CDR2 is SQIVND (reference sequence). The CDR3 totals 13 residues. V shed 3 bases, J shed 5 bases, and the junction held 3 bases outside the gene matches.

This rearrangement joins TRBV12-2 to TRBJ2-5; the table assigns TRBD1, which was not confirmed against the DNA. TRBV12-2 is described as a pseudogene. The CDR3 totals 16 residues. The chain's CDR3 is CASRLQLDRLWETQYF. The DNA of the CDR3 is TGTGCAAGTCGCCTCCAACTCGACAGGCTATGGGAGACCCAGTACTTC.

This clone was counted many times. The rearrangement uses TRBV11-3 and TRBJ2-1, with 7 bases lining up with TRBD2. Germline CDR1 is SGHNT and CDR2 is YENEEA. V lost 5 bases to trimming and J lost 3 bases; unmatched junction nucleotides: 4. This CDR3 is built from 14 residues. The CDR3: CASSQTSRYNEQFF. The DNA of the CDR3 is TGTGCCAGCAGCCAGACTAGCCGCTACAATGAGCAGTTCTTC.

CDR3: CASAEPGQGRNEQYF. CDR3 nucleotides: TGTGCCAGTGCCGAACCGGGACAGGGAAGGAACGAGCAGTACTTC. This chain uses TRBV19 with TRBJ2-7; 9 bases are a match to TRBD1. Germline trimming cut 8 bases from V and 5 bases from J; bases unmatched to any gene: 13. This CDR3 has 15 amino acids. Germline V gene sequence: CDR1 LNHDA, CDR2 SQIVND (reference sequence).

The V call is TRBV18, the J call TRBJ1-2; no firm D call. The CDR3 consists of 14 residues. Germline V CDR1 and CDR2: KGHSH, LQKENI. The V end lost 4 bases, the J end lost 0 bases, and 9 bases lay between the germline ends. The DNA for the CDR3 is TGTGCCAGCTCACGGCAGGCGGCTAACTATGGCTACACCTTC. This codes for CASSRQAANYGYTF.

In this sample, this clone turned up a few times. This chain uses TRBV11-2 with TRBJ2-5; TRBD2 matches at 8 bases. Gene TRBJ2-7 matches the end of the DNA better, so the J call may be wrong. The germline V gene encodes CDR1 SGHAT and CDR2 FQNNGV. CDR3 length: 14 residues. The CDR3 here is CASSLPGTSYEQYF. In DNA, the CDR3 is TGTGCCAGCAGCTTACCCGGGACTAGCTACGAGCAGTACTTC.

The chain joins TRBV30 to TRBJ2-1, with 8 bases lining up with TRBD2. The CDR3 runs to 18 residues. Trimming removed 0 bases from V and 0 bases from J; junction bases left unmatched: 10. The germline V gene encodes CDR1 GTSNPN and CDR2 SVGIG (reference sequence). CDR3 DNA: TGTGCCTGGAGTGTACGCGGACTAGCACTGAGCTCCTACAATGAGCAGTTCTTC. Translation gives CAWSVRGLALSSYNEQFF.

This clone was seen a few times. The genes are TRBV7-2 and TRBJ2-1; 7 bases agree with TRBD2. The V gene end was trimmed by 4 bases and the J gene end by 5 bases; junction bases not matched to a gene: 11. CDR1 and CDR2 (germline): SGHTA, FQGNSA. The CDR3 is made up of 16 amino acids. CDR3 protein: CASSSREAGTNNEQFF. CDR3 DNA: TGTGCCAGCAGCTCAAGGGAAGCGGGGACCAACAATGAGCAGTTCTTC.

CDR3 coding DNA: TGTGCCACCCTTAGCGGGACAGACAGGGAGACCCAGTACTTC. Protein: CATLSGTDRETQYF. V and J are TRBV28 and TRBJ2-5, with TRBD2 as a possible D gene (8 bases). V was cut by 10 bases and J by 5 bases, with 20 bases left in between. CDR1 and CDR2 (germline): MDHEN, SYDVKM. The CDR3 has 14 residues. Full variable domain (missing parts from reference TRBV28 and TRBJ2-5): DVKVTQSSRYLVKRTGEKVFLECVQDMDHENMFWYRQDPGLGLRLIYFSYDVKMKEKGDIPEGYSVSREKKERFSLILESASTNQTSMYLCATLSGTDRETQYFGPGTRLLVL.

The genes are TRBV5-1 and TRBJ2-7; D possibly corresponds to TRBD1 (5 bases). V lost 5 bases to trimming and J lost 2 bases, with 14 bases between them. Per germline, CDR1 SGHRS and CDR2 YFSETQ. The CDR3 length is 14 residues. CDR3 protein: CASSTGQGAYEQYF. CDR3 nucleotide sequence: TGCGCCAGCAGTACAGGTCAAGGGGCCTACGAGCAGTACTTC.

This clone was seen a handful of times. This chain links TRBV6-1 with TRBJ2-1, with 9 bases that match TRBD2. The germline V gene encodes CDR1 MNHNS and CDR2 SASEGT. This CDR3 has 20 residues. The trim removed 1 base at V and 6 bases at J, leaving 19 bases unmatched. The CDR3 protein is CASSEVALGSGRLGRNEQFF. The CDR3 bases are TGTGCCAGCAGTGAAGTAGCCTTGGGTAGCGGGAGATTAGGGCGCAATGAGCAGTTCTTC.

The chain combines TRBV2 with TRBJ2-1; TRBD2 matches 10 bases. J was trimmed by 6 bases and V by 4 bases; bases with no gene match: 3. This CDR3 comprises 14 residues. Per germline, CDR1 SNHLY and CDR2 FYNNEI. Written as DNA, the CDR3 is TGTGCCAGCAGTGGGACTAGCGGAATCAATGAGCAGTTCTTC. Protein product: CASSGTSGINEQFF.

A remark on this clone: Other DNA sequences within the sample encode an identical CDR3. The chain recombines TRBV27 with TRBJ2-7; TRBD2 matches at 8 bases. The CDR3 consists of 16 residues. In germline, CDR1 is MNHEY, CDR2 SMNVEV (reference sequence). V lost 0 bases to trimming and J lost 0 bases; unmatched junction nucleotides: 4. The CDR3 DNA is TGTGCCAGCAGTTTATCGGCGGGAGGCCTCTCCTACGAGCAGTACTTC. Translated, it gives CASSLSAGGLSYEQYF.

In its sample, this clone was seen many times. The rearrangement joins TRBV29-1 to TRBJ2-7; 8 nucleotides agree with TRBD1. The CDR3 spans 15 residues. J lost 3 bases, V lost 5 bases, and 12 bases had no gene match. Germline CDR1 and CDR2: SQVTM and ANQGSEA. For the CDR3, the DNA is TGCAGCGTTTTCACTTCCGGACAGGGTCACTACGAGCAGTACTTC. Its protein is CSVFTSGQGHYEQYF.

This clone appeared a few times. The genes are TRBV28 and TRBJ1-1; D not resolved. V shed 7 bases and J shed 2 bases, with 11 bases lying between them. The CDR3 loop spans 13 amino acids. Germline CDR1 and CDR2: MDHEN and SYDVKM. The CDR3 DNA reads TGTGCCAGCAACTCAGCAGGAAACACTGAAGCTTTCTTT. Protein product: CASNSAGNTEAFF. Looking up the rest from reference TRBV28 and TRBJ1-1 gives the full variable domain: DVKVTQSSRYLVKRTGEKVFLECVQDMDHENMFWYRQDPGLGLRLIYFSYDVKMKEKGDIPEGYSVSREKKERFSLILESASTNQTSMYLCASNSAGNTEAFFGQGTRLTVV.

V is TRBV9 and J is TRBJ1-3, with D perhaps TRBD1 (6 bases). V was clipped by 0 bases and J by 1 base, with 8 bases between them. Looked up from germline, CDR1 is SGDLS and CDR2 is YYNGEE. The CDR3 is made up of 15 amino acids. CDR3 in amino acids: CASSVAQGSGNTIYF. For the CDR3, the DNA is TGTGCCAGCAGCGTAGCGCAGGGGTCTGGAAACACCATATATTTT.